This passage covers 25 T cell receptor beta chains from one sample sequenced in a study of blood T cell repertoires in COVID-19. Repertoires were generated with immunoSEQ multiplex PCR, while TCRdb's copy carries only in-frame clones and drops some. The sample includes 150,000 or so clones, 87% of them seen just once. The sequencing input was peripheral blood. The receptors shown here come from a woman in her fifties or sixties with acute or convalescent COVID-19.

The sample holds one count of this clone. The chain couples TRBV14 to TRBJ1-2; a possible D gene is TRBD1 (5 bases). Trimming shortened V by 1 base and J by 7 bases, and 13 bases separated the two germline ends. Germline CDR1 and CDR2: SGHDN and FVKESK. The CDR3 sequence is 14 residues long. Here the CDR3 reads CASSQAFLGVGYTF. The CDR3 DNA follows: TGTGCCAGCAGCCAAGCCTTTTTAGGGGTTGGCTACACCTTC.

The genes are TRBV27 and TRBJ2-7; 9 bases are a match to TRBD1. Germline CDR1 MNHEY, CDR2 SMNVEV (reference sequence). The CDR3 extends over 13 amino acids. The V and J ends lost 5 bases and 3 bases, in that order; junction bases with no gene match: 2. The CDR3 region is CASSRQGGYEQYF. CDR3 DNA sequence: TGTGCCAGCAGTAGACAGGGGGGCTACGAGCAGTACTTC.

This clone appeared a few times. The chain couples TRBV7-8 to TRBJ1-6; no clear D gene. CDR3 length equals 15 residues. The germline gives CDR1 SGHVS, CDR2 FQNEAQ. V was trimmed by 5 bases and J by 8 bases, leaving 16 bases between them. DNA for the CDR3: TGTGCCAGCAGCCAAACTAGAACCGGGGATTCACCCCTCCACTTT. This encodes CASSQTRTGDSPLHF. The whole variable domain, remainder taken from reference TRBV7-8 and TRBJ1-6, is GAGVSQSPRYKVAKRGQDVALRCDPISGHVSLFWYQQALGQGPEFLTYFQNEAQLDKSGLPSDRFFAERPEGSVSTLKIQRTQQEDSAVYLCASSQTRTGDSPLHFGNGTRLTVT.

This clone showed up just once. The CDR3 spells CASSLEDRVSGEQYF. The CDR3 coding sequence is TGCGCCAGCAGCTTGGAAGACAGGGTGTCGGGGGAGCAGTACTTC. The rearrangement links TRBV5-1 to TRBJ2-7, with 7 bases matching TRBD1. The CDR3 has 15 residues. Trimming took 0 bases from V and 7 from J; bases not matched to a gene: 10. The germline gives CDR1 SGHRS, CDR2 YFSETQ.

This chain joins TRBV12-3 or TRBV12-4 and TRBJ1-5, with 7 bases that match TRBD1. This CDR3 comprises 13 residues. Trimming at V came to 6 bases and at J to 4 bases, leaving 3 bases not matched to a gene. The CDR3: CASSGTENQPQHF. In DNA, the CDR3 is TGTGCCAGCAGCGGGACAGAAAATCAGCCCCAGCATTTT.

The rearrangement joins TRBV10-3 to TRBJ2-1; D is ambiguous. V lost 2 bases and J 4 bases, leaving 6 bases between the germline ends. CDR1 is ENHRY and CDR2 is SYGVKD in the germline V gene. CDR3 size: 13 residues. CDR3 bases: TGTGCCATCAGTGAGGCCAGATACAATGAGCAGTTCTTC. Its translation: CAISEARYNEQFF.

The CDR3 is CASSQWAPGINYGYTF. The CDR3 nucleotides read TGCGCCAGCAGCCAATGGGCGCCAGGGATTAACTATGGCTACACCTTC. The chain has TRBV4-3 and TRBJ1-2, with D perhaps matching TRBD1 (5 bases). Per the germline V gene, CDR1 is LGHNA and CDR2 is YSLEER. The CDR3 extends over 16 amino acids. V lost 2 bases to trimming and J lost 1 base, with 14 bases between them.

This chain links TRBV7-8 with TRBJ1-6; maybe TRBD1 (5 bases). The germline gives CDR1 SGHVS, CDR2 FQNEAQ. V lost 0 bases and J lost 19, with 16 bases in between. The length of the CDR3 is 13 residues. CDR3 in DNA: TGTGCCAGCAGCTTAGCGGGGGGGATCAGGCCTCACTTT. Encoded protein: CASSLAGGIRPHF. Variable domain in full (rest from reference TRBV7-8 and TRBJ1-6): GAGVSQSPRYKVAKRGQDVALRCDPISGHVSLFWYQQALGQGPEFLTYFQNEAQLDKSGLPSDRFFAERPEGSVSTLKIQRTQQEDSAVYLCASSLAGGIRPHFGNGTRLTVT.

The V and J genes are TRBV24-1 and TRBJ1-5; 9 nucleotides line up with TRBD1. CDR3 size: 16 residues. In germline, CDR1 is KGHDR, CDR2 SFDVKD. J lost 6 bases, V lost 4 bases, and 9 bases had no gene match. The CDR3 bases are TGTGCCACCAGTGACCACCGGGACAGGGCTCGTCAGCCCCAGCATTTT. Translated: CATSDHRDRARQPQHF.

The J gene is TRBJ2-3, the V gene TRBV2, with a possible D match to TRBD1 (5 bases). Trimming shortened V by 8 bases and J by 3 bases, and 9 bases separated the two germline ends. Germline loops: CDR1 SNHLY, CDR2 FYNNEI. This CDR3 has 12 amino acids. The CDR3: CASHKGTDTQYF. CDR3 bases: TGTGCCAGCCACAAGGGGACAGATACGCAGTATTTT.

This sequence joins TRBV19 and TRBJ2-5; 10 nucleotides align to TRBD2. The CDR3 spans 15 residues. J gave up 3 bases and V 6 bases, and 7 bases lay outside the gene matches. Germline V lookup: CDR1 LNHDA, CDR2 SQIVND (reference sequence). This chain's CDR3 is CASSTLAGTEETQYF. The CDR3 region has the DNA TGTGCCAGTAGCACACTAGCGGGGACTGAAGAGACCCAGTACTTC.

Worth noting for this clone: A read error may produce the germline difference seen at one junction end. The chain uses TRBV3-1 (or the pseudogene TRBV3-2) and TRBJ1-2, with D possibly being TRBD1 (5 bases). This CDR3 region has 13 residues. CDR1 and CDR2 (germline): LGHDT, YNNKEL (reference sequence). In DNA, the CDR3 is TGTGCCAGCAGCCAGTTTGACGGGCAGGGAAAATCCTTC. This encodes CASSQFDGQGKSF.

The rearrangement links TRBV6-4 to TRBJ2-7; 11 nucleotides agree with TRBD2. CDR3 length equals 15 residues. The V segment lost 11 bases and the J segment 5 bases; nucleotides outside the gene matches: 14. CDR1 MRHNA and CDR2 SNTAGT come from the germline V gene. The CDR3 DNA sequence: TGTGCCCTAATCGCCCACGGACTAGCGGGTAACGAGCAGTACTTC. Its protein is CALIAHGLAGNEQYF.

CDR3 sequence: CASSQYDRGRGQPQHF. The CDR3 DNA reads as TGTGCCAGCTCACAATACGACAGGGGGCGAGGTCAGCCCCAGCATTTT. This chain connects TRBV18 to TRBJ1-5; TRBD1 matches at 10 bases. Germline V CDR1 and CDR2: KGHSH, LQKENI. Unmatched junction bases numbered 9, after V lost 4 bases and J lost 6 bases. The length of the CDR3 is 16 residues.

The chain recombines TRBV6-2 or TRBV6-3 with TRBJ2-1; 7 nucleotides agree with TRBD2. V lost 6 bases and J lost 6; bases outside the gene matches: 29. The CDR3 consists of 21 residues. Germline assignment: CDR1 MNHEY and CDR2 SVGEGT. CDR3 region: CASSSYSMVENRGGPLNEQFF. For the CDR3, the DNA is TGTGCCAGCAGCAGTTACTCGATGGTAGAGAACCGGGGAGGGCCTCTCAATGAGCAGTTCTTC.

The genes are TRBV10-3 and TRBJ1-5, with D tentatively TRBD1 (6 bases). Germline loops: CDR1 ENHRY, CDR2 SYGVKD. This CDR3 comprises 16 residues. The germline V and J ends were trimmed by 4 bases and 7 bases, with 20 bases remaining between them. In DNA, the CDR3 is TGTGCCATCAGTGCCTCAAGGCAACAGGGAGTCCAGCCCCAGCATTTT. This encodes CAISASRQQGVQPQHF.

V and J are TRBV7-2 and TRBJ2-4; possible D gene TRBD1, 6 bases. Trimming removed 3 bases at V and 2 bases at J, with 17 bases between. The CDR3 runs 17 residues. Germline V gene data show CDR1 as SGHTA and CDR2 as FQGNSA. CDR3 region: CASSFGGWGATKNIQYF. CDR3 DNA: TGTGCCAGCAGCTTTGGGGGCTGGGGAGCAACCAAAAACATTCAGTACTTC.

The chain recombines TRBV11-2 with TRBJ1-1; D possibly corresponds to TRBD1 (6 bases). The CDR3 spans 14 residues. CDR1 and CDR2 (germline): SGHAT, FQNNGV. Trimming pared 6 bases from V and 1 base from J, leaving 12 bases between. The CDR3, as DNA: TGTGCCAGCAGTCGCTGGACAGAGAACACTGAAGCTTTCTTT. Translating it yields CASSRWTENTEAFF.

This clone came up a few times. J is TRBJ2-7 and V is TRBV4-1; 8 positions match TRBD2. V gave up 4 bases and J gave up 3 bases; unmatched junction bases: 5. This CDR3 spans 14 amino acids. Germline V gene data show CDR1 as MGHRA and CDR2 as YSYEKL. The CDR3 coding sequence is TGCGCCAGCAGCCGCCCGGGACTAGGCTACGAGCAGTACTTC. Encoded protein: CASSRPGLGYEQYF.

This clone showed up just once. The chain joins TRBV29-1 to TRBJ2-6; D might be TRBD2 (5 bases). Germline V gene data show CDR1 as SQVTM and CDR2 as ANQGSEA. Trimming stripped 5 bases from V and 0 bases from J, with 5 bases between. The CDR3 loop spans 13 amino acids. The CDR3 DNA reads as TGCAGCGTTCTAGCCTCTGGGGCCAACGTCCTGACTTTC. Its translation is CSVLASGANVLTF.

This clone was picked up a small number of times. The chain couples TRBV15 to TRBJ1-2; 7 nucleotides agree with TRBD1. Germline CDR1 is LNHNV and CDR2 is YYDKDF (reference sequence). V shed 1 base and J 7 bases; nucleotides not matched to a gene: 15. This CDR3 has 17 residues. For the CDR3, the DNA is TGTGCCACCAGCAGAGGTTTTTTTTCGACAGGGTTAGGTGGCTACACCTTC. Translated, it gives CATSRGFFSTGLGGYTF.

The V gene is TRBV5-4, the J gene TRBJ2-5, with 8 bases matching TRBD2. V dropped 4 bases and J dropped 1; count of bases not matched to a gene: 12. This CDR3 has 17 residues. Germline V gene lookup returns CDR1 SGHNT and CDR2 YYREEE (reference sequence). DNA of the CDR3: TGTGCCAGCAGCCCCACCACTAGCGGTGTATTCCAAGAGACCCAGTACTTC. As protein: CASSPTTSGVFQETQYF.

CDR3 nucleotides: TGTGCCAGCAGCTTAGGGGGACAGTCTACCTACGAGCAGTACTTC. Amino acids: CASSLGGQSTYEQYF. This chain uses TRBV7-2 with TRBJ2-7; 7 positions match TRBD1. V dropped 1 base and J dropped 2; count of bases not matched to a gene: 5. Germline assignment: CDR1 SGHTA and CDR2 FQGNSA. There are 15 residues in the CDR3.

The chain joins TRBV19 to TRBJ1-5; maybe TRBD1 (5 bases). The CDR3 spans 17 residues. The germline gives CDR1 LNHDA, CDR2 SQIVND (reference sequence). Trimming stripped 0 bases from V and 0 bases from J, with 12 bases between. CDR3 sequence (DNA): TGTGCCAGTAGTATAGATCGGACACCATATAGCAATCAGCCCCAGCATTTT. Translated, it gives CASSIDRTPYSNQPQHF.

The chain links TRBV12-3 or TRBV12-4 to TRBJ1-2, with no clear D. There are 13 residues in the CDR3. Trimming removed 6 bases from V and 7 bases from J, with 15 bases in between. The CDR3 sequence is CASSPGAWGGYTF. The CDR3 DNA follows: TGTGCCAGCAGCCCGGGAGCCTGGGGTGGCTACACCTTC.